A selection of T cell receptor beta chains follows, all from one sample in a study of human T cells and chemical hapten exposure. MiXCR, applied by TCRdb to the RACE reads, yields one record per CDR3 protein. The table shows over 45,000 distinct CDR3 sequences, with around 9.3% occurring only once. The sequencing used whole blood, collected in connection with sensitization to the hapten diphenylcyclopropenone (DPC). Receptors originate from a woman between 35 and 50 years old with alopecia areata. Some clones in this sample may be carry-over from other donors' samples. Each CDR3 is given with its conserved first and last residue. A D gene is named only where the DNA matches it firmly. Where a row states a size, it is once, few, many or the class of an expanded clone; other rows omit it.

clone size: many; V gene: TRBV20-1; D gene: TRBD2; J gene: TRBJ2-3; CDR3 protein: CSARSSGGAEFDTQYF; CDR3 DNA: TGCAGTGCTAGGTCCAGCGGGGGGGCCGAGTTTGATACGCAGTATTTT
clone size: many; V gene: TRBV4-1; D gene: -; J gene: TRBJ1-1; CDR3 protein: CASSQFGGGGPTEAFF; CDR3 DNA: TGCGCCAGCAGCCAATTTGGGGGCGGGGGGCCCACTGAAGCTTTCTTT
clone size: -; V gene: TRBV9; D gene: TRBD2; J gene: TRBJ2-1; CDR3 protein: CASTRTLTSGPSSYNEQFF; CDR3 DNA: TGTGCCAGCACCCGAACTCTGACTAGCGGGCCTAGCTCCTACAATGAGCAGTTCTTC
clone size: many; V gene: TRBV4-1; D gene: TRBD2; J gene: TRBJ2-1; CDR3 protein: CASSQHVTSGAINEQFF; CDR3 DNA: TGCGCCAGCAGCCAACATGTGACTAGCGGGGCGATCAATGAGCAGTTCTTC
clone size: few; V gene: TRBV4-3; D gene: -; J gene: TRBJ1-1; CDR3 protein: CASSQERGGTEAFF; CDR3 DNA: TGCGCCAGCAGCCAAGAGAGGGGGGGCACTGAAGCTTTCTTT
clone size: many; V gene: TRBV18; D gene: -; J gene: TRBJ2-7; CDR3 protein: CASSPRVHDSNYEQYF; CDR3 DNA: TGTGCCAGCTCACCACGGGTCCACGACAGTAACTACGAGCAGTACTTC
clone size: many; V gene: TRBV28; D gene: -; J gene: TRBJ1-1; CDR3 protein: CASSTIRPEAFF; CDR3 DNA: TGTGCCAGCAGTACTATTAGACCTGAAGCTTTCTTT
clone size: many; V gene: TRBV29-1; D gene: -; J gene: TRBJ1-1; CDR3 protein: CSALRGQNTEAFF; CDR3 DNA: TGCAGCGCTCTCCGGGGACAGAACACTGAAGCTTTCTTT
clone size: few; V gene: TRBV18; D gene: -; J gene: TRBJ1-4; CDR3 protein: CASSPSSRADEKLFF; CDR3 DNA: TGTGCCAGCTCACCTTCGTCCCGGGCGGACGAAAAACTGTTTTTT
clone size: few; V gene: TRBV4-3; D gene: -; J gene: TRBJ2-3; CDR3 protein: CASSQALRSDTQYF; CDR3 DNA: TGCGCCAGCAGCCAAGCCCTTCGTTCGGATACGCAGTATTTT
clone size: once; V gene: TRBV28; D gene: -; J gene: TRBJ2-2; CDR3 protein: CAPGQGPRAGELFF; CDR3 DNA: TGTGCCCCGGGGCAGGGCCCACGGGCCGGGGAGCTGTTTTTT
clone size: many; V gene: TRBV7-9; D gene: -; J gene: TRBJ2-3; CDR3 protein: CASSVDLLGSTDTQYF; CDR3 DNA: TGTGCCAGCAGCGTCGATCTACTGGGGTCCACAGATACGCAGTATTTT
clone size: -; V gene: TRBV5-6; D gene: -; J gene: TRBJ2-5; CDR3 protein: CASSLWTGGEKTQYF; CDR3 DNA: TGTGCCAGCAGCTTGTGGACCGGGGGCGAAAAGACCCAGTACTTC
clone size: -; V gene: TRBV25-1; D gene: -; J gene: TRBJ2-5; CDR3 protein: CASSGFGALKTQYF; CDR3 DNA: TGTGCCAGCAGCGGTTTCGGAGCCCTGAAGACCCAGTACTTC
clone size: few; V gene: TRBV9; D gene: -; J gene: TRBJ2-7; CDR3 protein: CASSPSSGSYEQYF; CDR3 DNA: TGTGCCAGCAGCCCGTCCTCGGGCTCCTACGAGCAGTACTTC
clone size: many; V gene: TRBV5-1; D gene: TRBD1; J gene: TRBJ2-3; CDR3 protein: CASSFEGTGGAYF; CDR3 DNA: TGCGCCAGCAGCTTCGAGGGGACAGGGGGCGCGTATTTT
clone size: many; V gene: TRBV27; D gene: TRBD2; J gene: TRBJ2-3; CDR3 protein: CASSLLAGLAGADTQYF; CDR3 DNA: TGTGCCAGCAGCCTACTTGCGGGGCTAGCGGGGGCAGATACGCAGTATTTT
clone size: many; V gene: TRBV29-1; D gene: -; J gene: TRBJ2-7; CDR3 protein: CSVVEQFEQYF; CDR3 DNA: TGCAGCGTTGTGGAACAGTTTGAGCAGTACTTC
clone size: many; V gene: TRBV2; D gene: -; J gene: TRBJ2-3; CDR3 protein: CASSGHRVYTDTQYF; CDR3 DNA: TGTGCCAGCAGTGGACACAGGGTTTACACAGATACGCAGTATTTT
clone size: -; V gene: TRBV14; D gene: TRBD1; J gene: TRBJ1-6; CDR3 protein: CASSKGTAYSPLHF; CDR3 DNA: TGTGCCAGCAGCAAAGGGACAGCATATTCACCCCTCCACTTT
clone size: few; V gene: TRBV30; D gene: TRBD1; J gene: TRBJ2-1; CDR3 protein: CAWSPTGVTYNEQFF; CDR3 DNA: TGTGCCTGGAGCCCAACAGGGGTTACCTACAATGAGCAGTTCTTC
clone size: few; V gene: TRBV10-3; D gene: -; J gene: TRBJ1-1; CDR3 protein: CAISGSENTEAFF; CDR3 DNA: TGTGCCATCAGTGGTTCGGAGAACACTGAAGCTTTCTTT
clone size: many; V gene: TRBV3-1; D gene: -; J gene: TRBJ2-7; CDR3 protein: CASSPGLGVDYEQYF; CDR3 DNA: TGTGCCAGCAGCCCAGGGCTCGGGGTTGACTACGAGCAGTACTTC
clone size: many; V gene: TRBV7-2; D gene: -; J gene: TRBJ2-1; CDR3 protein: CASSFQGYNEQFF; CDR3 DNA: TGTGCCAGCAGCTTTCAGGGTTACAATGAGCAGTTCTTC
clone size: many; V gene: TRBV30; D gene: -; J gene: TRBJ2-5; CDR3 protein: CAWSKRWGALQETQYF; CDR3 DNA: TGTGCCTGGAGTAAGAGGTGGGGGGCCCTCCAAGAGACCCAGTACTTC
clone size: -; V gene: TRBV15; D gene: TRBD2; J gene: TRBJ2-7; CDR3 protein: CATSQNVAGGALSRAEQYF; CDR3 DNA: TGTGCCACCAGCCAGAACGTAGCCGGGGGGGCCCTTAGTCGGGCCGAGCAGTACTTC
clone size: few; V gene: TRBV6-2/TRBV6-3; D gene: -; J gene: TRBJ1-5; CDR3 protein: CASSRGGPQHF; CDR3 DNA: TGTGCCAGCAGTAGGGGTGGGCCCCAGCATTTT
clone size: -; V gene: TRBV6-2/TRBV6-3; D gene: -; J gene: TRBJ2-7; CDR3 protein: CAIGPEQYF; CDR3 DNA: TGTGCCATTGGCCCCGAGCAGTACTTC
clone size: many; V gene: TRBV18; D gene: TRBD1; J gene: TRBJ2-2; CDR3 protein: CASSPTGTNTGELFF; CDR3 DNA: TGTGCCAGCTCACCGACAGGGACGAACACCGGGGAGCTGTTTTTT
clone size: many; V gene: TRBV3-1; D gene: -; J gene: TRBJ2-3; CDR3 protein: CASSQGIFKGDTQYF; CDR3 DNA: TGTGCCAGCAGCCAGGGCATATTCAAGGGAGATACGCAGTATTTT
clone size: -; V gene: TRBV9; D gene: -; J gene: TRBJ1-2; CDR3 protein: CASSVAPGSSYGYTF; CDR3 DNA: TGTGCCAGCAGCGTAGCACCCGGGAGCAGCTATGGCTACACCTTC
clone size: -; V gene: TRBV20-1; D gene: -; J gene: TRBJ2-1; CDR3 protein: CSASRLYNEQFF; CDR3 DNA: TGCAGTGCTAGCAGACTTTACAATGAGCAGTTCTTC
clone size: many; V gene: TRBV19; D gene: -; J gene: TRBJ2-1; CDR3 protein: CASGLPGVYNEQFF; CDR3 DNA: TGTGCCAGCGGACTTCCTGGGGTCTACAATGAGCAGTTCTTC
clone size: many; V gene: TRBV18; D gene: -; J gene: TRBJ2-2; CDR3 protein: CASSPGGRSTGELFF; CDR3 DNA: TGTGCCAGCTCACCGGGGGGACGTAGCACCGGGGAGCTGTTTTTT
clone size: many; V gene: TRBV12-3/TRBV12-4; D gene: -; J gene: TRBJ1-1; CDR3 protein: CASRTRNTEAFF; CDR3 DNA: TGTGCCAGCAGGACACGGAACACTGAAGCTTTCTTT
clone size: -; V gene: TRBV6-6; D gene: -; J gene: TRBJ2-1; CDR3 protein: CASSHTESSEQFF; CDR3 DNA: TGTGCCAGCAGCCACACGGAAAGTTCTGAGCAGTTCTTC
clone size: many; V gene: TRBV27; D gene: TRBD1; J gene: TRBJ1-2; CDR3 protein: CASSPTLQGANYGYTF; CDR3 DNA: TGTGCCAGCAGTCCGACTCTCCAGGGGGCTAACTATGGCTACACCTTC
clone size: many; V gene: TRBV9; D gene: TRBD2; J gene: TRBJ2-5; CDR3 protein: CASSVGTSGGQETQYF; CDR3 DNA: TGTGCCAGCAGCGTAGGAACTAGCGGGGGCCAAGAGACCCAGTACTTC
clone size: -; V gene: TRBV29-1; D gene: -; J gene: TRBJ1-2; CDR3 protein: CSDRTVYGYTF; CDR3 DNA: TGCAGCGACAGGACGGTCTATGGCTACACCTTC
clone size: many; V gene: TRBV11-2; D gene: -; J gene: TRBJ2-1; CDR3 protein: CASRLEGNEQFF; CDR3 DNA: TGTGCCAGCAGACTCGAAGGAAATGAGCAGTTCTTC
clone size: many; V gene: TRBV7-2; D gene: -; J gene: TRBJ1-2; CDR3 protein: CASDRRGYTF; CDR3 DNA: TGTGCCAGCGATAGGCGGGGCTACACCTTC
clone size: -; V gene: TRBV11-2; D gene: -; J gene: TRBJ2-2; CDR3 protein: CASNLVGGRGELFF; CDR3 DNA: TGTGCCAGCAACTTAGTTGGGGGACGCGGGGAGCTGTTTTTT
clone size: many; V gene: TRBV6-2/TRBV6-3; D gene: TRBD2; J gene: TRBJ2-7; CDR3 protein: CASSKIVSGGSPHEQYF; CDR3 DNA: TGTGCCAGCAGTAAAATAGTCAGCGGGGGGTCCCCCCACGAGCAGTACTTC
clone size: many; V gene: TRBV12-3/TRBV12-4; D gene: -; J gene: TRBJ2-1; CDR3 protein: CASSLPNEQFF; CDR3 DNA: TGTGCCAGCAGCCTACCTAATGAGCAGTTCTTC
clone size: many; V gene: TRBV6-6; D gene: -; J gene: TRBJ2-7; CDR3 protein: CASSYEGGTAQKYYEQYF; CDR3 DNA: TGTGCCAGCAGTTACGAGGGGGGGACAGCCCAAAAGTACTACGAGCAGTACTTC
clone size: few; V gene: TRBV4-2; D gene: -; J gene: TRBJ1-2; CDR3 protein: CASSQDFGLVNYGYTF; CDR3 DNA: TGTGCCAGCAGCCAAGATTTCGGGCTGGTGAACTATGGCTACACCTTC
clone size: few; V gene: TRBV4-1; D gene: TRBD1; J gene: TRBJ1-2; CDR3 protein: CASGRLQGAPNYGYTF; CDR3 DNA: TGCGCCAGCGGCCGACTACAGGGGGCACCGAACTATGGCTACACCTTC
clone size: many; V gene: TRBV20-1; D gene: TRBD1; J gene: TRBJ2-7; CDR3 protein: CSVTTGTGVNYEQYF; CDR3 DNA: TGCAGTGTTACCACCGGGACAGGCGTAAACTACGAGCAGTACTTC
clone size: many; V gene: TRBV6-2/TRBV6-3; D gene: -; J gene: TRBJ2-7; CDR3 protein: CASSHASYEQYF; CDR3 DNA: TGTGCCAGCAGTCACGCCTCCTACGAGCAGTACTTC
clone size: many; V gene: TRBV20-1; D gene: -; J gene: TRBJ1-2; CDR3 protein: CSVTTSNYGYTF; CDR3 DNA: TGCAGTGTGACTACTTCTAACTATGGCTACACCTTC
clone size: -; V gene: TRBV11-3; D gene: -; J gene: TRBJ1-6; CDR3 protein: CASSLAHRASSPLHF; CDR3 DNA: TGTGCCAGCAGCTTAGCTCACAGGGCAAGTTCACCCCTCCACTTT
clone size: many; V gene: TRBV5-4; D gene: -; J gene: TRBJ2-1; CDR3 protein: CASSLEGGIGEQFF; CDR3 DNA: TGTGCCAGCAGCTTGGAGGGGGGCATCGGTGAGCAGTTCTTC